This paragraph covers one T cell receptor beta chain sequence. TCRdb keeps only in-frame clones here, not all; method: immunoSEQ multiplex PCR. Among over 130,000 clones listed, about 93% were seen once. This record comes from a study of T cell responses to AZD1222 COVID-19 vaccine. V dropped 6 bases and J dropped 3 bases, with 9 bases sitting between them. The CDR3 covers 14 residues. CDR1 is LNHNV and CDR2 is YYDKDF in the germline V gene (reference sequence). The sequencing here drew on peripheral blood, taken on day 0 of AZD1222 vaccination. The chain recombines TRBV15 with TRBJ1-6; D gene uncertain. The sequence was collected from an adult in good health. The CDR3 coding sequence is TGTGCCACCAGACCGGGTTACTATAATTCACCCCTCCACTTT. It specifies CATRPGYYNSPLHF. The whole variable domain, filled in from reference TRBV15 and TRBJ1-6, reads DAMVIQNPRYQVTQFGKPVTLSCSQTLNHNVMYWYQQKSSQAPKLLFHYYDKDFNNEADTPDNFQSRRPNTSFCFLDIRSPGLGDTAMYLCATRPGYYNSPLHFGNGTRLTVT.